This TCR beta chain was profiled in a study of T cell repertoires in cytomegalovirus infection. Study context: Matching HLA type, along with CMV infection, was indicated by public TCR beta signatures.

The CDR3 covers 15 residues. The V gene's germline CDR1 is SEHNR and CDR2 FQNEAQ (reference sequence). V dropped 2 bases and J dropped 5 bases, with 13 bases sitting between them. TCRdb redid the calling of the reads with MiXCR, one entry per CDR3 protein. Of more than 650,000 distinct CDR3 sequences in the sample, roughly a third were seen once. This TCR was sampled from a human donor in good health (CMV status not recorded). Some clones in this sample may be carry-over from other donors' samples. The rearrangement links TRBV7-9 to TRBJ1-5; D is perhaps TRBD1 (5 bases). The sequencing input was PBMCs. Here the CDR3 reads CASSLLGGRDQPQHF. For the CDR3, the DNA is TGTGCCAGCAGCTTACTGGGAGGCAGGGATCAGCCCCAGCATTTT.